The 18 T cell receptor beta chains listed next were all sequenced from one sample in a study of Ad26.COV2.S vaccination and SARS-CoV-2 variants. Treatment specified: around 19 received Ad26.COV2.S at low or high dose, single or two shots; about 5 received placebo; per-sample allocation not given. The samples date from day 63 after the first vaccine or placebo injection. The assay was immunoSEQ multiplex PCR, and TCRdb's table has in-frame clones only and misses some. The profile shows roughly 380,000 clones, roughly 88% of them singletons. This specimen was peripheral blood, taken in a trial of Ad26.COV2.S vaccine versus placebo. The source of these receptors is a person aged 18-60 years who received the Ad26.COV2.S COVID-19 vaccine or a placebo.

The CDR3 sequence: CSVRTGNEQFF. CDR3 nucleotide sequence: TGCAGCGTCAGGACAGGGAATGAGCAGTTCTTC. The chain recombines TRBV29-1 with TRBJ2-1; TRBD1 matches 8 bases. Germline V gene data show CDR1 as SQVTM and CDR2 as ANQGSEA. The CDR3 sequence is 11 residues long. V shed 6 bases and J 7 bases; nucleotides not matched to a gene: 2.

The chain carries TRBV3-1 (or the pseudogene TRBV3-2) and TRBJ2-1, with TRBD1 as a possible D gene (6 bases). V lost 4 bases and J lost 6, with 10 bases in between. Looked up from germline, CDR1 is LGHDT and CDR2 is YNNKEL (reference sequence). The CDR3 sequence is 13 residues long. CDR3 amino acids: CASSRSRGNEQFF. The CDR3, as DNA: TGTGCCAGCAGCCGCTCCAGGGGCAATGAGCAGTTCTTC.

The J gene is TRBJ1-5, the V gene TRBV28; perhaps TRBD1 as D (6 bases). This CDR3 comprises 16 residues. From germline, CDR1 is MDHEN and CDR2 SYDVKM. V shed 3 bases and J shed 3 bases, with 15 bases lying between them. The CDR3 nucleotides read TGTGCCAGCAGTTTCCAAGAGGGGGTCCCCAATCAGCCCCAGCATTTT. This sequence encodes CASSFQEGVPNQPQHF. Drawing the rest from reference TRBV28 and TRBJ1-5, the complete variable domain is DVKVTQSSRYLVKRTGEKVFLECVQDMDHENMFWYRQDPGLGLRLIYFSYDVKMKEKGDIPEGYSVSREKKERFSLILESASTNQTSMYLCASSFQEGVPNQPQHFGDGTRLSIL.

This chain links TRBV6-5 with TRBJ2-2; 12 bases map to TRBD2. The germline V gene has CDR1 MNHEY and CDR2 SVGAGI. The CDR3 runs to 15 residues. V trimming: 8 bases; J trimming: 5 bases; junction bases outside the gene matches: 6. The CDR3 DNA reads TGTGCCAGCGCTAGCGGGGGGGCTCCAACCGGGGAGCTGTTTTTT. Translating gives CASASGGAPTGELFF.

V and J are TRBV28 and TRBJ2-7, with D possibly TRBD2 on 6 matching bases. The CDR3 is 18 residues long. The V gene's germline CDR1 is MDHEN and CDR2 SYDVKM. The V gene lost 2 bases and the J gene lost 4 bases, with 24 bases spanning the gap. CDR3 sequence (DNA): TGTGCCAGCAGTTTAATAAAGTGGGCTGGAGGGATTCGGTACGAGCAGTACTTC. As protein: CASSLIKWAGGIRYEQYF.

The chain couples TRBV6-2 or TRBV6-3 to TRBJ1-5, with 9 bases aligning to TRBD1. CDR1 MNHEY and CDR2 SVGEGT come from the germline V gene. The CDR3 is 15 residues long. V lost 6 bases to trimming and J lost 4 bases; unmatched junction nucleotides: 7. The CDR3 DNA reads TGTGCCAGCAGCTTACAGGGGGCGTTTAATCAGCCCCAGCATTTT. Translation: CASSLQGAFNQPQHF.

The chain uses TRBV11-2 and TRBJ1-1, with a possible D match to TRBD1 (6 bases). Per germline, CDR1 SGHAT and CDR2 FQNNGV. V was shortened by 3 bases and J by 0 bases, with 11 bases between the two germline ends. This CDR3 region has 15 residues. The CDR3 bases are TGTGCCAGCAGCTTTCGACAGGCTGTGAACACTGAAGCTTTCTTT. Its translation is CASSFRQAVNTEAFF.

As for this clone: The germline gene is not matched at one end of the junction; a read error may be the cause. The rearrangement joins TRBV4-1 to TRBJ2-5; 7 positions match TRBD2. CDR3 length: 18 residues. CDR1 and CDR2 from the germline V gene are MGHRA and YSYEKL. The CDR3 region has the DNA TGCGCCAGCAGCCAAATGTTGGGAGGGCGGAAGGACCAAGAAACCCAGTACTTC. Translating gives CASSQMLGGRKDQETQYF.

The chain combines TRBV4-1 with TRBJ1-2, with D perhaps matching TRBD1 (5 bases). The germline V and J ends were trimmed by 0 bases and 7 bases, with 15 bases remaining between them. The CDR3 consists of 15 residues. Germline V gives CDR1 MGHRA, CDR2 YSYEKL. The CDR3 region has the DNA TGCGCCAGCAGCCAAGAATCTGGGGGTACTGGTGGCTACACCTTC. Protein: CASSQESGGTGGYTF.

The V gene is TRBV7-3, the J gene TRBJ2-3; D uncertain. Germline-derived CDR1 and CDR2 are SGHTA and FQGTGA. The germline V and J ends were trimmed by 8 bases and 0 bases, with 12 bases remaining between them. This CDR3 contains 14 residues. The CDR3 DNA sequence: TGTGCCAGCCAGGCGACCCCTAGCACAGATACGCAGTATTTT. Its protein is CASQATPSTDTQYF.

The DNA of the CDR3 is TGTGCCAGCAGCTTACGGCCGGAACTAAACACTGAAGCTTTCTTT. This translates into CASSLRPELNTEAFF. The chain is built from TRBV7-9 and TRBJ1-1, with unresolved D. The germline V gene has CDR1 SEHNR and CDR2 FQNEAQ (reference sequence). Trimming pared 2 bases from V and 2 bases from J, leaving 12 bases between. CDR3 length: 15 amino acids.

The sample holds one count of this clone. This chain connects TRBV5-1 to TRBJ2-1; TRBD2 matches 7 bases. CDR3 length: 13 amino acids. Losses at the gene ends were 4 bases for V and 7 bases for J; bases not matched to a gene: 5. Germline V gives CDR1 SGHRS, CDR2 YFSETQ. CDR3 amino acids: CASSTTSVNEQFF. CDR3 coding DNA: TGCGCCAGCAGCACCACTAGCGTTAATGAGCAGTTCTTC.

This chain joins TRBV9 and TRBJ2-1; TRBD2 agrees at 9 bases. V lost 1 base and J lost 7; bases outside the gene matches: 9. Germline CDR1 is SGDLS and CDR2 is YYNGEE. This CDR3 contains 16 residues. The CDR3 region has the DNA TGTGCCAGCAGCGTAAGAGGCGGGGGGGCGAGTAATGAGCAGTTCTTC. This gives the protein CASSVRGGGASNEQFF.

This clone was recorded once. The rearrangement uses TRBV11-2 and TRBJ2-1; perhaps TRBD1 as D (6 bases). With 1 base removed from V and 5 bases from J, the gap between germline ends came to 15 bases. This CDR3 region has 16 residues. Looked up from germline, CDR1 is SGHAT and CDR2 is FQNNGV. The CDR3 DNA reads TGTGCCAGCAGCTTAGTTTGGGACACTCTTGACAATGAGCAGTTCTTC. It specifies CASSLVWDTLDNEQFF.

V usage is TRBV3-1 (or the pseudogene TRBV3-2) and J usage is TRBJ2-1; D gene unclear. Trimming stripped 0 bases from V and 9 bases from J, with 12 bases between. The CDR3 spans 14 residues. The germline CDR1 and CDR2 sequences are LGHDT and YNNKEL (reference sequence). The CDR3: CASSQDGFYGEQFF. Here the CDR3 DNA reads TGTGCCAGCAGCCAAGATGGTTTTTACGGTGAGCAGTTCTTC.

The chain links TRBV13 to TRBJ1-3; D may be TRBD1 (5 bases). Germline values: CDR1 PRHDT, CDR2 FYEKMQ (reference sequence). The CDR3 runs 15 residues. V was shortened by 1 base and J by 4 bases, with 11 bases between the two germline ends. CDR3 residues: CASSLVSGFGNTIYF. CDR3 in DNA: TGTGCCAGCAGCTTAGTTTCAGGGTTCGGAAACACCATATATTTT.

The V and J genes are TRBV19 and TRBJ2-4; D unclear. The CDR3 is made up of 18 amino acids. V shed 3 bases and J shed 0 bases, with 18 bases lying between them. CDR1 and CDR2 (germline): LNHDA, SQIVND (reference sequence). The CDR3 spells CASSILVDWGIAKNIQYF. The CDR3 DNA follows: TGTGCCAGTAGTATTTTGGTCGATTGGGGAATAGCCAAAAACATTCAGTACTTC. Variable domain in full (rest from reference TRBV19 and TRBJ2-4): DGGITQSPKYLFRKEGQNVTLSCEQNLNHDAMYWYRQDPGQGLRLIYYSQIVNDFQKGDIAEGYSVSREKKESFPLTVTSAQKNPTAFYLCASSILVDWGIAKNIQYFGAGTRLSVL.

The chain joins TRBV9 to TRBJ2-2, with 12 bases identical to TRBD1. The trim removed 0 bases at V and 9 bases at J, leaving 3 bases unmatched. The CDR3 loop spans 15 amino acids. Germline V gene lookup returns CDR1 SGDLS and CDR2 YYNGEE. In nucleotides, the CDR3 is TGTGCCAGCAGCGTAGAGGGACAGGGGGCAAGGGAGCTGTTTTTT. This gives the protein CASSVEGQGARELFF. Using reference TRBV9 and TRBJ2-2 for the parts outside the CDR3, the full variable domain is DSGVTQTPKHLITATGQRVTLRCSPRSGDLSVYWYQQSLDQGLQFLIQYYNGEERAKGNILERFSAQQFPDLHSELNLSSLELGDSALYFCASSVEGQGARELFFGEGSRLTVL.